A selection of T cell receptor beta chains follows, all from one sample in a study of cytomegalovirus exposure and HLA in healthy donors. TCRdb's copy holds only in-frame clones and misses some; the assay was immunoSEQ multiplex PCR. The profile covers 150,000 to 200,000 clones, with more than 65% appearing a single time and 5% to 7% taken by the ten largest. The sample comprised PBMCs. These receptors were collected from a middle-aged man in good health and CMV-seropositive. Both conserved end residues are part of each CDR3. A D gene is named only where the DNA matches it firmly. Clone size is not always given. Where it is, it says once, few, many or a class for expanded clones.

J | size | V | D | CDR3 | DNA
TRBJ1-4 | - | TRBV6-5 | - | CASSYSAGGGEKLFF | TGTGCCAGCAGTTACTCGGCGGGGGGCGGGGAAAAACTGTTTTTT
TRBJ2-5 | - | TRBV7-9 | - | CASSSGSSARQETQYF | TGTGCCAGCAGCTCGGGGTCTAGCGCGCGGCAAGAGACCCAGTACTTC
TRBJ1-2 | - | TRBV5-6 | - | CASSLAVPSNYGYTF | TGTGCCAGCAGCCTAGCGGTGCCCTCTAACTATGGCTACACCTTC
TRBJ2-1 | - | TRBV19 | - | CASSQNNEQFF | TGTGCCAGTAGCCAAAACAATGAGCAGTTCTTC
TRBJ1-1 | - | TRBV5-1 | - | CASSLEGFYTEAFF | TGCGCCAGCAGCTTGGAGGGGTTTTACACTGAAGCTTTCTTT
TRBJ1-2 | - | TRBV10-3 | TRBD1 | CAIRIDRDNYGYTF | TGTGCCATCAGGATAGACAGGGATAACTATGGCTACACCTTC
TRBJ1-5 | - | TRBV27 | - | CASSFQGGPGNQPQHF | TGTGCCAGCAGTTTCCAGGGAGGGCCGGGCAATCAGCCCCAGCATTTT
TRBJ1-1 | - | TRBV5-1 | - | CASSLNNQNTEAFF | TGCGCCAGCAGCTTGAACAACCAGAACACTGAAGCTTTCTTT
TRBJ1-6 | - | TRBV6-6 | - | CASSLDSSYNSPLHF | TGTGCCAGCAGTCTGGACAGCTCCTATAATTCACCCCTCCACTTT
TRBJ1-3 | - | TRBV5-4 | - | CASSLEAQGGGNTIYF | TGTGCCAGCAGCTTGGAGGCACAAGGGGGTGGAAACACCATATATTTT
TRBJ1-1 | few | TRBV7-6 | - | CASSLGGVNTEAFF | TGTGCCAGCAGCTTGGGGGGGGTGAACACTGAAGCTTTCTTT
TRBJ1-2 | - | TRBV29-1 | TRBD1 | CSAEQGARRGYTF | TGCAGCGCCGAACAGGGGGCGCGGCGGGGCTACACCTTC
TRBJ1-1 | - | TRBV5-1 | - | CASSLRGDGTEAFF | TGCGCCAGCAGCTTGCGGGGGGACGGCACTGAAGCTTTCTTT
TRBJ2-7 | - | TRBV18 | TRBD2 | CASSPKRGDYEQYF | TGTGCCAGCTCACCCAAGCGGGGAGACTACGAGCAGTACTTC
TRBJ1-1 | - | TRBV2 | - | CASSPDIYTEAFF | TGTGCCAGCAGTCCGGACATTTACACTGAAGCTTTCTTT
TRBJ2-5 | - | TRBV19 | - | CASSPRSDAGAQYF | TGTGCCAGTAGTCCCCGGAGTGATGCCGGGGCCCAGTACTTC
TRBJ2-3 | - | TRBV5-1 | - | CASGRLVLADTQYF | TGCGCCAGCGGTCGACTGGTTTTAGCAGATACGCAGTATTTT
TRBJ2-1 | - | TRBV7-3 | - | CASSLTFSAENEQFF | TGTGCCAGCAGCTTAACGTTTAGTGCGGAAAATGAGCAGTTCTTC
TRBJ2-3 | - | TRBV5-8 | TRBD1 | CASSLRTGPDTQYF | TGTGCCAGCAGCCTCCGGACAGGGCCAGATACGCAGTATTTT
TRBJ1-3 | - | TRBV7-3 | - | CASSYQASGNTIYF | TGTGCCAGCAGCTATCAGGCCTCTGGAAACACCATATATTTT
TRBJ1-1 | many | TRBV10-2 | - | CASSLGSSTEAFF | TGCGCCAGCAGTCTAGGGAGTAGCACTGAAGCTTTCTTT
TRBJ2-2 | - | TRBV13 | - | CASSLLGPNTGELFF | TGTGCCAGCAGCCTCCTAGGCCCGAACACCGGGGAGCTGTTTTTT
TRBJ1-2 | - | TRBV19 | - | CASSSPARTDYGYTF | TGTGCCAGTAGCTCCCCGGCGCGGACTGACTATGGCTACACCTTC
TRBJ2-3 | - | TRBV5-1 | - | CASSTGVSDTQYF | TGCGCCAGCAGTACGGGAGTCTCAGATACGCAGTATTTT
TRBJ1-1 | - | TRBV11-2 | - | CASSPGYTEAFF | TGTGCCAGCAGCCCAGGGTACACTGAAGCTTTCTTT
TRBJ1-5 | - | TRBV7-8 | TRBD1 | CASSLTGAMGNQPQHF | TGTGCCAGCAGCTTAACAGGGGCTATGGGAAATCAGCCCCAGCATTTT
TRBJ1-4 | - | TRBV7-9 | TRBD1 | CASSLVGDRGPKLFF | TGTGCCAGCAGCTTAGTGGGGGACAGGGGCCCTAAACTGTTTTTT
TRBJ2-5 | - | TRBV25-1 | TRBD2 | CASSELSSGKETQYF | TGTGCCAGCAGTGAATTGTCTAGCGGAAAAGAGACCCAGTACTTC
TRBJ2-2 | - | TRBV6-5 | - | CASSYHRAGGELFF | TGTGCCAGCAGTTACCACAGGGCGGGCGGGGAGCTGTTTTTT
TRBJ2-7 | - | TRBV19 | - | CASSIGQSWSEQYF | TGTGCCAGTAGTATAGGCCAGAGTTGGAGCGAGCAGTACTTC
TRBJ1-4 | - | TRBV18 | - | CASSPLHGGGGDEKLFF | TGTGCCAGCTCACCCCTACACGGGGGGGGTGGAGATGAAAAACTGTTTTTT
TRBJ2-2 | - | TRBV5-4 | - | CASSLSENTGELFF | TGTGCCAGCAGCTTGTCAGAGAACACCGGGGAGCTGTTTTTT
TRBJ2-3 | - | TRBV15 | - | CATSRGGGTGTDTQYF | TGTGCCACCAGCAGAGGAGGGGGAACAGGCACAGATACGCAGTATTTT
TRBJ2-2 | - | TRBV6-1 | - | CASSEELVFSNTGELFF | TGTGCCAGCAGTGAAGAACTGGTCTTTTCGAACACCGGGGAGCTGTTTTTT
TRBJ1-2 | - | TRBV10-1 | - | CASSESAGVPEGYTF | TGCGCCAGCAGTGAGTCGGCCGGGGTCCCTGAGGGCTACACCTTC
TRBJ2-4 | - | TRBV11-2 | - | CASSPSGGRRGNIQYF | TGTGCCAGCAGCCCCTCGGGGGGCCGCCGGGGAAACATTCAGTACTTC
TRBJ2-1 | - | TRBV18 | - | CASSPIPGPNNEQFF | TGTGCCAGCTCACCAATTCCAGGGCCCAACAATGAGCAGTTCTTC
TRBJ2-3 | - | TRBV2 | TRBD2 | CASSDELAGSTDTQYF | TGTGCCAGCAGTGACGAGCTAGCGGGGAGCACAGATACGCAGTATTTT
TRBJ2-1 | - | TRBV10-2 | - | CASSVGEGEQFF | TGCGCCAGCAGTGTAGGCGAGGGTGAGCAGTTCTTC
TRBJ1-1 | - | TRBV19 | TRBD1 | CASSLGQGGDTEAFF | TGTGCCAGTAGTCTGGGACAGGGAGGTGACACTGAAGCTTTCTTT
TRBJ1-5 | - | TRBV5-1 | - | CASSLEGSNQPQHF | TGCGCCAGCAGCTTGGAGGGGAGCAATCAGCCCCAGCATTTT